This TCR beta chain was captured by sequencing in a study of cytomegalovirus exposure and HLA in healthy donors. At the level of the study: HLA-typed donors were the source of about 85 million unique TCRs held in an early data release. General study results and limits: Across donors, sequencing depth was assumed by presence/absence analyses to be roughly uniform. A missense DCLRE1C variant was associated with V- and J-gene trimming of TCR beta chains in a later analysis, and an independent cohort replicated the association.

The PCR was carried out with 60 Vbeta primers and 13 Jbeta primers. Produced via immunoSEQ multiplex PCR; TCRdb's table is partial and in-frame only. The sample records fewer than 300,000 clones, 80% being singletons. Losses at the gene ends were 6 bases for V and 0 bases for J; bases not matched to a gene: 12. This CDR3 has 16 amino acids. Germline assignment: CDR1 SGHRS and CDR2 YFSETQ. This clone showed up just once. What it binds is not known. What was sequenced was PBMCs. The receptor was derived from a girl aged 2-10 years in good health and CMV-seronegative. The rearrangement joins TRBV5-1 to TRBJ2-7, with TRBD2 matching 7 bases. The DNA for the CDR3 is TGCGCCAGCATCCTTCCGGGAGGACGCTCCTCCTACGAGCAGTACTTC. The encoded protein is CASILPGGRSSYEQYF.